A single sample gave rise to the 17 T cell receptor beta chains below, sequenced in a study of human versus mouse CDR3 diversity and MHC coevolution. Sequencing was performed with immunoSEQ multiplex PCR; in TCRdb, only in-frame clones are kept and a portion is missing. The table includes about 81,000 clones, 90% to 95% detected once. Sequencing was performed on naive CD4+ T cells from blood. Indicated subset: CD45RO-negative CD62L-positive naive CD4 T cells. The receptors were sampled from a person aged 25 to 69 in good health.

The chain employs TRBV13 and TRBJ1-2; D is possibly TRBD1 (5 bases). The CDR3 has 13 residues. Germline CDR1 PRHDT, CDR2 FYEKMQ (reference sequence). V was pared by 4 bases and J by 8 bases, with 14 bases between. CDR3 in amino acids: CASSSTGFHGYTF. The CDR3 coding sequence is TGTGCCAGCAGCTCAACAGGATTCCACGGCTACACCTTC. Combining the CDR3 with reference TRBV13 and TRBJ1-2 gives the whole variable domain AAGVIQSPRHLIKEKRETATLKCYPIPRHDTVYWYQQGPGQDPQFLISFYEKMQSDKGSIPDRFSAQQFSDYHSELNMSSLELGDSALYFCASSSTGFHGYTFGSGTRLTVV.

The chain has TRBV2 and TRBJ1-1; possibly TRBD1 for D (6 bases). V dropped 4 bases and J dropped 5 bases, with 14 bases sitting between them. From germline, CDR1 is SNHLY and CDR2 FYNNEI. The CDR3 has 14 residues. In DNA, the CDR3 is TGTGCCAGCAGTGTTGACCAGGGGTTGACTGAAGCTTTCTTT. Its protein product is CASSVDQGLTEAFF.

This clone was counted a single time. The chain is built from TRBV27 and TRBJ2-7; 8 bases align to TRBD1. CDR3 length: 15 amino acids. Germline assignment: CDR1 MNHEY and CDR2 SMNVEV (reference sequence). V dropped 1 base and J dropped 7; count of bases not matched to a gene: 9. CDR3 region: CASSLLNQGASEQYF. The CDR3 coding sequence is TGTGCCAGCAGTTTATTAAATCAGGGGGCGTCGGAGCAGTACTTC.

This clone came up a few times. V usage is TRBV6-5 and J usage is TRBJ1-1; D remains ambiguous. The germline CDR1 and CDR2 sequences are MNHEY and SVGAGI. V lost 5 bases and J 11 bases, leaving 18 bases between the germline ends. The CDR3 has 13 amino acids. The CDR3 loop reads CASSPTLEGSAFF. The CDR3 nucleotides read TGTGCCAGCAGTCCCACTCTAGAGGGTAGCGCTTTCTTT.

The DNA for the CDR3 is TGTGCCAGCTCACTATCTAGCGGGAGAATCGATGAGCAGTTCTTC. Its translation: CASSLSSGRIDEQFF. The rearrangement links TRBV18 to TRBJ2-1; 10 bases match TRBD2. The CDR3 loop spans 15 amino acids. The germline V gene has CDR1 KGHSH and CDR2 LQKENI. The junction had 8 bases not matched to a gene; V was cut back by 4 bases and J by 8 bases.

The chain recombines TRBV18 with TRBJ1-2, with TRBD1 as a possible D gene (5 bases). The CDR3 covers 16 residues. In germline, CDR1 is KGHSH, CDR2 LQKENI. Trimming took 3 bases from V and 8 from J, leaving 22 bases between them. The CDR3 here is CASSPALTETQRGYTF. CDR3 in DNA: TGTGCCAGCTCACCGGCATTGACAGAGACACAACGGGGCTACACCTTC.

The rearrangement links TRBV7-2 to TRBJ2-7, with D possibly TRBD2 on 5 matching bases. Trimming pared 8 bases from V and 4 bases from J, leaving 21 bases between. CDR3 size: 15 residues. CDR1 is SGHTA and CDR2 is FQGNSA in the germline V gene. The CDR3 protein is CASSEGAALGYEQYF. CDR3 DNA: TGTGCCAGCTCAGAGGGAGCGGCCCTGGGTTACGAGCAGTACTTC.

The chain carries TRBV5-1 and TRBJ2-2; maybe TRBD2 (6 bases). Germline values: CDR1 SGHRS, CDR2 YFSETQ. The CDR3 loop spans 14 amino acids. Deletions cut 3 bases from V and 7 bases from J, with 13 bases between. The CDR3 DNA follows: TGCGCCAGCAGCTCACTTCAGGGAGGCGGGGAGCTGTTTTTT. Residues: CASSSLQGGGELFF.

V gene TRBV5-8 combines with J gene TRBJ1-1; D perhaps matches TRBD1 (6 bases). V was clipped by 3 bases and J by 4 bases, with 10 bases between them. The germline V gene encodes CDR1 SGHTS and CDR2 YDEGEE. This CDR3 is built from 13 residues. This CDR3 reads CASSSNRATEAFF. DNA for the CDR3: TGTGCCAGCAGCTCGAACAGGGCCACTGAAGCTTTCTTT.

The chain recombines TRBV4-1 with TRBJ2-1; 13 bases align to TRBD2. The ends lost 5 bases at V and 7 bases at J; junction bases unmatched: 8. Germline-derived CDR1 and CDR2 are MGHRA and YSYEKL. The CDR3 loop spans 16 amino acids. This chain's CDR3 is CASSAQLAGGPNEQFF. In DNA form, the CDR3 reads TGCGCCAGCAGCGCCCAACTAGCGGGAGGGCCTAATGAGCAGTTCTTC.

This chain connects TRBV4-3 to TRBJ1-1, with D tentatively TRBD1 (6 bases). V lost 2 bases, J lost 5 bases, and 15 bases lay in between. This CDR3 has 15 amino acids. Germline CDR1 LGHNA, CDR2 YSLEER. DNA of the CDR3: TGCGCCAGCAGCCAAAACCACAGGGTTGGGACTGAAGCTTTCTTT. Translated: CASSQNHRVGTEAFF.

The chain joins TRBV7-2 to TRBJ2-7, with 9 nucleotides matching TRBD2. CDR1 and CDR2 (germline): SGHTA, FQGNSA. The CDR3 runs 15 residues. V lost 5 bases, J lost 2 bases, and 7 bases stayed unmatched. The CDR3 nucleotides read TGTGCCAGCAGCCCGCAGCGGGGGGCCACCTACGAGCAGTACTTC. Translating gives CASSPQRGATYEQYF.

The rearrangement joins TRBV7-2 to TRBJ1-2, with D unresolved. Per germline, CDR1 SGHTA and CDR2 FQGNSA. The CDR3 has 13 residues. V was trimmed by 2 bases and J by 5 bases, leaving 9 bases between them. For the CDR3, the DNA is TGTGCCAGCAGCTTACAGGCTCGGTATGGCTACACCTTC. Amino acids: CASSLQARYGYTF.

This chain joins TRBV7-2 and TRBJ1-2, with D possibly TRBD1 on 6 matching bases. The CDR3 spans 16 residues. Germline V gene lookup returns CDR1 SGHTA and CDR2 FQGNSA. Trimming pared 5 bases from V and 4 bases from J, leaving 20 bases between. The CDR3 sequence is CASSPAGGLTAYGYTF. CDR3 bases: TGTGCCAGCAGCCCAGCGGGGGGCCTTACTGCCTATGGCTACACCTTC.

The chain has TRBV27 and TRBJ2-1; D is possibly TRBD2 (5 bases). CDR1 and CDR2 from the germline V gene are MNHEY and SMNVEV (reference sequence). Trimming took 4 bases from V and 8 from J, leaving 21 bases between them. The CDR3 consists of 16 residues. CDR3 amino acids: CASSWATGNGPHEQFF. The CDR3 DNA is TGTGCCAGCAGTTGGGCTACCGGGAATGGACCCCATGAGCAGTTCTTC.

Here the CDR3 DNA reads TGTGCCAGCAGCTTAGTGGGGCGGAGCGGGGCTCAATACGAGCAGTACTTC. Translating gives CASSLVGRSGAQYEQYF. The rearrangement uses TRBV7-9 and TRBJ2-7, with 7 bases aligning to TRBD2. Germline CDR1 reads SEHNR; CDR2 reads FQNEAQ (reference sequence). The CDR3 is 17 residues long. Losses at the gene ends were 1 base for V and 4 bases for J; bases not matched to a gene: 13.

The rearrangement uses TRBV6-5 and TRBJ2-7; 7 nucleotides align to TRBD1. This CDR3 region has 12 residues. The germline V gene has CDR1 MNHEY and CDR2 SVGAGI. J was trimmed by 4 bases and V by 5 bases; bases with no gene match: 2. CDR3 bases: TGTGCCAGCAGTCTCAGGGGGTACGAGCAGTACTTC. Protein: CASSLRGYEQYF.